This T cell receptor beta chain was identified during a study of identifying expanded T cells in peripheral blood. As to this clone: The antigen remains unidentified.

The repertoire was sequenced with immunoSEQ multiplex PCR; TCRdb's copy has only in-frame clones and lacks some. The table shows 45,000 to 65,000 clones, with 82% occurring only once. Findings of the study overall: Over two and four weeks, about 15 and 19 clones changed, versus more than 1 between replicates. Across healthy donors, higher total template counts meant significantly greater two-week count variance.

Sequenced material: blood. This sequence was found in a person between 18 and 75 years old in good health.

CDR3 DNA: TGTGCCAGCAGCGGATACACCGGGGGGCTGGATGGCTACACCTTC. Residues: CASSGYTGGLDGYTF. The chain links TRBV11-2 to TRBJ1-2, with D tentatively TRBD1 (6 bases). V lost 5 bases to trimming and J lost 6 bases, with 19 bases between them. Germline-derived CDR1 and CDR2 are SGHAT and FQNNGV. The CDR3 has 15 residues.